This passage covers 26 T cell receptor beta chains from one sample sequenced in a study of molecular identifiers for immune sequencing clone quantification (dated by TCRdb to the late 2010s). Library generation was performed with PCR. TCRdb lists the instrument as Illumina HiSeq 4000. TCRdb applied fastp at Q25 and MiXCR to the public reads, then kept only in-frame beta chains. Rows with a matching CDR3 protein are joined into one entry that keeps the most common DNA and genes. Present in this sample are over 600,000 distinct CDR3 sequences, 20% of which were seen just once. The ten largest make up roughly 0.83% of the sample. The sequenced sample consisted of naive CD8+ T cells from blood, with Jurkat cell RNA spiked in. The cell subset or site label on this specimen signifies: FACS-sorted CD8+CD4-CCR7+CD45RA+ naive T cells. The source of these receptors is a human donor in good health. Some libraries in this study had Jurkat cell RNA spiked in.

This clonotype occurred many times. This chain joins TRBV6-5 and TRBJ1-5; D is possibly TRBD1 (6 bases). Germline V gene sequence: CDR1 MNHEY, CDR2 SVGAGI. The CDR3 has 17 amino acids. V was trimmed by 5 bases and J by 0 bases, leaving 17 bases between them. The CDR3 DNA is TGTGCCAGCAGTCCCTCCGGGGGCGGCTATAGCAATCAGCCCCAGCATTTT. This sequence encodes CASSPSGGGYSNQPQHF.

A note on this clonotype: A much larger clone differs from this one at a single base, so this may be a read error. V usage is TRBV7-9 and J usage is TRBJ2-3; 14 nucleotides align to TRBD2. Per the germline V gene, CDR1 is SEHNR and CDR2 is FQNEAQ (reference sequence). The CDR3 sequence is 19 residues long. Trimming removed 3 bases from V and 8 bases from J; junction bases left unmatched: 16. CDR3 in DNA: TGTGCCAGCAGCTTGCTGACTAGCGGGGGGGCCGGGTGGGAAGGTACGCAGTATTTT. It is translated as CASSLLTSGGAGWEGTQYF.

CDR3 residues: CASSYIAAHYNEQFF. CDR3 in DNA: TGTGCCAGCAGCTACATAGCGGCGCATTACAATGAGCAGTTCTTC. The rearrangement joins TRBV7-9 to TRBJ2-1, with a tentative D call TRBD2 (6 bases). Trimming stripped 4 bases from V and 4 bases from J, with 14 bases between. The CDR3 contains 15 residues. Germline V gene sequence: CDR1 SEHNR, CDR2 FQNEAQ (reference sequence).

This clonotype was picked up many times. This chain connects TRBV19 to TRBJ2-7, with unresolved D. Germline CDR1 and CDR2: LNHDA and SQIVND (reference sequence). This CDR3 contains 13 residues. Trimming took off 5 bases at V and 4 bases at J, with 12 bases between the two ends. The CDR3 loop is CASSHGPLYEQYF. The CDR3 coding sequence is TGTGCCAGTAGTCACGGGCCCTTATACGAGCAGTACTTC.

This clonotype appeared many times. In DNA, the CDR3 is TGTGCCAGCAGTTCAGACGTCGGGACAGGGTTCCACGAGCAGTACTTC. Translation gives CASSSDVGTGFHEQYF. This sequence joins TRBV6-6 and TRBJ2-7; TRBD1 agrees at 9 bases. CDR1 and CDR2 (germline): MNHNY, SVGAGI (reference sequence). There are 16 residues in the CDR3. J gave up 5 bases and V 4 bases, and 12 bases lay outside the gene matches.

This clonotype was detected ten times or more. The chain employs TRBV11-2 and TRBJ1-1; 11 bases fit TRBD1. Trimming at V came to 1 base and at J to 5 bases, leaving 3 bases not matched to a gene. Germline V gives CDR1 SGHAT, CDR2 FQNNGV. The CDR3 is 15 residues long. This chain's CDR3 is CASSLAGTGGTEAFF. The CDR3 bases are TGTGCCAGCAGCTTAGCTGGGACAGGGGGGACTGAAGCTTTCTTT.

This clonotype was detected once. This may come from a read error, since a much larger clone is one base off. The CDR3 DNA reads as TGCGCCAGCGGCGTTGGGACAGGGGTAATTGAGACCCAGTACTTC. As protein: CASGVGTGVIETQYF. The rearrangement joins TRBV4-3 to TRBJ2-5, with 10 bases that match TRBD1. Trimming removed 8 bases from V and 5 bases from J; junction bases left unmatched: 11. Germline V gene sequence: CDR1 LGHNA, CDR2 YSLEER. CDR3 size: 15 residues.

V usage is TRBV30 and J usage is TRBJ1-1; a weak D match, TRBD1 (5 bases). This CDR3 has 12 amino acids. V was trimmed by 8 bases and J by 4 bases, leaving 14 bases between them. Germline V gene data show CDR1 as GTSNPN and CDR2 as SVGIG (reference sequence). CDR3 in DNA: TGTGCCGGGATGTGGGGGGGCACTGAAGCTTTCTTT. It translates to CAGMWGGTEAFF.

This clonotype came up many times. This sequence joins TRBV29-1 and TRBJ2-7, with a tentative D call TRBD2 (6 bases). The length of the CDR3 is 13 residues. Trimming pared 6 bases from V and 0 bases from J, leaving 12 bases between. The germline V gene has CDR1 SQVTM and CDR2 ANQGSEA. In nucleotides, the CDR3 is TGCAGCGTCGGGGGACCTAGCTCCTACGAGCAGTACTTC. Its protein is CSVGGPSSYEQYF.

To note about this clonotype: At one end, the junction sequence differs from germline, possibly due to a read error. The CDR3 sequence is CASSLNTGISYERYF. The DNA of the CDR3 is TGTGCCAGCAGCTTAAACACTGGGATCTCCTACGAGCGGTACTTC. The gene calls are TRBV7-9 and TRBJ2-7, with D unresolved. Germline values: CDR1 SEHNR, CDR2 FQNEAQ (reference sequence). This CDR3 contains 15 residues.

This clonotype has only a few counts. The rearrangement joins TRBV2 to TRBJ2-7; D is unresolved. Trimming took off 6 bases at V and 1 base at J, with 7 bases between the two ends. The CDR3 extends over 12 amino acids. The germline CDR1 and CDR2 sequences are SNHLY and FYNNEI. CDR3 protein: CASRGISYEQYF. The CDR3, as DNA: TGTGCCAGCAGAGGAATTTCCTACGAGCAGTACTTC.

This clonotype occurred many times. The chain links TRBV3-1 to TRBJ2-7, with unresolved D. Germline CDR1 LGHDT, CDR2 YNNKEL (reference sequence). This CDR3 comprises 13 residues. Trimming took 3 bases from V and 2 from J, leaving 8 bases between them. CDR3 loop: CASSQGSAYEQYF. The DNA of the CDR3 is TGTGCCAGCAGCCAGGGGTCAGCCTACGAGCAGTACTTC.

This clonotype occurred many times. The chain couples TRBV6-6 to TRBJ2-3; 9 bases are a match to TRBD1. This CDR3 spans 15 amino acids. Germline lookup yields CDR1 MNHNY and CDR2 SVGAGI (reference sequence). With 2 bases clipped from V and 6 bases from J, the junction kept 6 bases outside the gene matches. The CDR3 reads CASSYLDRGADTQYF. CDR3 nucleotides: TGTGCCAGCAGTTACCTGGACAGGGGCGCGGATACGCAGTATTTT.

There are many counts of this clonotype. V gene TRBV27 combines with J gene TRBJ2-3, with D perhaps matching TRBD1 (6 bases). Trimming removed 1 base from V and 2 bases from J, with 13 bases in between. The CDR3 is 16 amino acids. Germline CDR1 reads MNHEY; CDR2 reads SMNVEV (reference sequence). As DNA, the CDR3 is TGTGCCAGCAGTTTATTCCCAGGGGCGTTCACAGATACGCAGTATTTT. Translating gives CASSLFPGAFTDTQYF.

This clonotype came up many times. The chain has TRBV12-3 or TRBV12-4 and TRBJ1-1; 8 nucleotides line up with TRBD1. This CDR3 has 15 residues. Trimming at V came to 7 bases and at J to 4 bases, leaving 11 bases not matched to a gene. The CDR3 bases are TGTGCCAGCACCGCCTGGGGGCAGGGGGCCACTGAAGCTTTCTTT. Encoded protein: CASTAWGQGATEAFF.

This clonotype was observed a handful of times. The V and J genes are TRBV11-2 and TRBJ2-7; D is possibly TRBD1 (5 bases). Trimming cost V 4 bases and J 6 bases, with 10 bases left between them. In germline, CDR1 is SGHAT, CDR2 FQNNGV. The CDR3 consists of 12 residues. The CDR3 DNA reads TGTGCCAGCAGCTCCGACAGAAGCGAGCAGTACTTC. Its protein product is CASSSDRSEQYF. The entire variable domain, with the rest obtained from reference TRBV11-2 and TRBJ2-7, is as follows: EAGVAQSPRYKIIEKRQSVAFWCNPISGHATLYWYQQILGQGPKLLIQFQNNGVVDDSQLPKDRFSAERLKGVDSTLKIQPAKLEDSAVYLCASSSDRSEQYFGPGTRLTVT.

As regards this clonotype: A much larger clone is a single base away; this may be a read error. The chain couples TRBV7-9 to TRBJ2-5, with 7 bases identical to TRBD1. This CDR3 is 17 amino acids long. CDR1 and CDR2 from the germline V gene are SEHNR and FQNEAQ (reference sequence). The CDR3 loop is CSSSLPGRDRNQETQYF. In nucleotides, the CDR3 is TGTTCCAGCAGCCTACCGGGCCGGGACAGAAATCAAGAGACCCAGTACTTC.

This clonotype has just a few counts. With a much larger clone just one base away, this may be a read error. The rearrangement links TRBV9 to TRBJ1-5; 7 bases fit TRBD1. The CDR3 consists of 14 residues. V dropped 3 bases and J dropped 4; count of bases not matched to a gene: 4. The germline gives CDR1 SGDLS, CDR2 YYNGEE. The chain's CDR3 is CASSGTGTNQPQHF. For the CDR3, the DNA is TGTGCCAGCAGCGGGACAGGAACGAATCAGCCCCAGCATTTT.

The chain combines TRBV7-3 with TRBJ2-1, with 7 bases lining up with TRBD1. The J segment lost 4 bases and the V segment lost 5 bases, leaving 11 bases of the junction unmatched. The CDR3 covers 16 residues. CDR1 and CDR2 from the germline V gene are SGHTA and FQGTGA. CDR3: CASSPHGQAGYNEQFF. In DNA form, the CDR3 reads TGTGCCAGCAGCCCTCACGGACAGGCCGGGTACAATGAGCAGTTCTTC.

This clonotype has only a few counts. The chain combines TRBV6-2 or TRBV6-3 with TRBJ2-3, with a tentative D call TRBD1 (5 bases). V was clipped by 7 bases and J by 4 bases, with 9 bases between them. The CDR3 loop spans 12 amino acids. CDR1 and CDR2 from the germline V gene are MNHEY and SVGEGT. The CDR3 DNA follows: TGTGCCAGCAACAGGCCCCCAGATACGCAGTATTTT. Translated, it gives CASNRPPDTQYF.

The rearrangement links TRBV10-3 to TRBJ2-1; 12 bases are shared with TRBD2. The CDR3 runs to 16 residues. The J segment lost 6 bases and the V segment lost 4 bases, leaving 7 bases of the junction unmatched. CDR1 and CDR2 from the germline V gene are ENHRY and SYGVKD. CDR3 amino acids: CAISGLAGDGSNEQFF. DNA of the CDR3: TGTGCCATCAGTGGACTAGCGGGAGACGGAAGCAATGAGCAGTTCTTC.

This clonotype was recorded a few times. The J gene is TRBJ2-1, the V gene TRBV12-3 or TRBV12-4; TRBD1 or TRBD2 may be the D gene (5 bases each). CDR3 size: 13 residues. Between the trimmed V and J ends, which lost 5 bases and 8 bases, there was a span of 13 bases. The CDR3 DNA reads TGTGCCAGCAGTCCAGGGCACGGGGATGAGCAGTTCTTC. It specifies CASSPGHGDEQFF.

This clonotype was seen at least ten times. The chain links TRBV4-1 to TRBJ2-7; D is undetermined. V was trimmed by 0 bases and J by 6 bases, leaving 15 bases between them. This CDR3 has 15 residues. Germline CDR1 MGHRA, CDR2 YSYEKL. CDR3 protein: CASSQDVTHVSEQYF. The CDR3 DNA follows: TGCGCCAGCAGCCAAGATGTGACCCACGTCTCCGAGCAGTACTTC.

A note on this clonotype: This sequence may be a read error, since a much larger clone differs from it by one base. This chain's CDR3 is CASSLWDNPGELLF. In DNA form, the CDR3 reads TGTGCCAGCAGCTTGTGGGACAATCCCGGGGAGCTGCTTTTT. The rearrangement links TRBV5-4 to TRBJ2-2, with D possibly matching TRBD1 (6 bases). The CDR3 spans 14 residues. CDR1 and CDR2 (germline): SGHNT, YYREEE (reference sequence).

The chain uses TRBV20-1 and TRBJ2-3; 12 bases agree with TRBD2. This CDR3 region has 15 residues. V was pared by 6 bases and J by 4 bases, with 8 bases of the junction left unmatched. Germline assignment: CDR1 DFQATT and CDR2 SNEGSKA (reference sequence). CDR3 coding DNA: TGCAGTGCGCGGCTAGCGGGGGGGCTCCCAGATACGCAGTATTTT. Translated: CSARLAGGLPDTQYF.

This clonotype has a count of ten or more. The CDR3 loop reads CASSHEGQVAKNIQYF. Here the CDR3 DNA reads TGTGCCAGCAGCCATGAGGGACAGGTAGCCAAAAACATTCAGTACTTC. J is TRBJ2-4 and V is TRBV3-1, with TRBD1 matching 8 bases. The CDR3 length is 16 residues. The V gene's germline CDR1 is LGHDT and CDR2 YNNKEL (reference sequence). Trimming at V came to 3 bases and at J to 0 bases, leaving 4 bases not matched to a gene.